Following are 10 T cell receptor beta chains from one sample sequenced in a study of molecular identifiers for immune sequencing clone quantification. TCRdb re-called the PCR reads with MiXCR, one entry per CDR3 protein. The data show approximately 36,000 distinct CDR3 sequences, with roughly 20% seen just once and 6.7% held by the top ten. The source material was naive CD8+ T cells from blood, with Jurkat cell RNA spiked in. As for subset: FACS-sorted CD8+CD4-CCR7+CD45RA+ naive T cells. These receptors came from a human donor in good health. Some libraries in this study had Jurkat cell RNA spiked in.

The table lists this clonotype with many counts. This chain links TRBV29-1 with TRBJ2-3; TRBD1 aligns across 11 bases. The germline V gene encodes CDR1 SQVTM and CDR2 ANQGSEA. J gave up 6 bases and V 4 bases, and 3 bases lay outside the gene matches. This CDR3 is built from 13 residues. CDR3 amino acids: CSVGTGGIDTQYF. Written as DNA, the CDR3 is TGCAGCGTTGGGACAGGGGGCATCGATACGCAGTATTTT.

This clonotype has a count of ten or more. The V gene is TRBV9, the J gene TRBJ2-7, with D tentatively TRBD2 (7 bases). The germline V gene encodes CDR1 SGDLS and CDR2 YYNGEE. CDR3 length: 15 residues. V was pared by 2 bases and J by 2 bases, with 14 bases between. CDR3 in DNA: TGTGCCAGCAGCGTGGGGGGGGGCGAACCCTACGAGCAGTACTTC. Its translation is CASSVGGGEPYEQYF.

The sample holds many counts of this clonotype. V gene TRBV7-9 combines with J gene TRBJ2-1; tentatively, D is TRBD2 (6 bases). This CDR3 has 13 residues. Trimming shortened V by 7 bases and J by 6 bases, and 13 bases separated the two germline ends. Germline loops: CDR1 SEHNR, CDR2 FQNEAQ (reference sequence). In nucleotides, the CDR3 is TGTGCCAGCATCGCCCTAGCGCCCAATGAGCAGTTCTTC. Its translation is CASIALAPNEQFF.

There are a few counts of this clonotype. The chain couples TRBV9 to TRBJ1-2, with 8 bases matching TRBD1. This CDR3 comprises 15 residues. Germline V lookup: CDR1 SGDLS, CDR2 YYNGEE. J lost 0 bases, V lost 3 bases, and 4 bases had no gene match. This chain's CDR3 is CASSARTGSNYGYTF. The CDR3 region has the DNA TGTGCCAGCAGCGCCCGGACAGGGTCTAACTATGGCTACACCTTC.

At least ten counts were recorded for this clonotype. The genes are TRBV18 and TRBJ2-2; D might be TRBD2 (6 bases). With 4 bases removed from V and 6 bases from J, the gap between germline ends came to 15 bases. The germline CDR1 and CDR2 sequences are KGHSH and LQKENI. This CDR3 region has 15 residues. CDR3 residues: CASSLIPGGPGELFF. CDR3 in DNA: TGTGCCAGCTCACTTATCCCCGGGGGACCCGGGGAGCTGTTTTTT.

Ten or more counts support this clonotype. The genes are TRBV9 and TRBJ2-1; a possible D gene is TRBD1 (6 bases). CDR3 length equals 16 residues. Looked up from germline, CDR1 is SGDLS and CDR2 is YYNGEE. Deletions cut 0 bases from V and 4 bases from J, with 14 bases between. Here the CDR3 reads CASSVGGGGRYNEQFF. CDR3 DNA sequence: TGTGCCAGCAGCGTAGGAGGTGGGGGCAGATACAATGAGCAGTTCTTC.

This clonotype was observed many times. The gene calls are TRBV12-3 or TRBV12-4 and TRBJ1-1, with a weak D call TRBD1 (5 bases). V shed 3 bases and J shed 0 bases, with 11 bases lying between them. The CDR3 covers 15 residues. Here the CDR3 reads CASSLSSRVNTEAFF. The CDR3 DNA reads as TGTGCCAGCAGTTTGTCGTCCAGGGTGAACACTGAAGCTTTCTTT.

V usage is TRBV29-1 and J usage is TRBJ2-5; D is unclear. The CDR3 totals 15 residues. The germline V and J ends were trimmed by 0 bases and 1 base, with 12 bases remaining between them. Germline CDR1 SQVTM, CDR2 ANQGSEA. CDR3 sequence: CSVEERGGFQETQYF. The CDR3, as DNA: TGCAGCGTTGAAGAACGAGGTGGGTTCCAAGAGACCCAGTACTTC.

J is TRBJ1-5 and V is TRBV6-2 or TRBV6-3; 8 nucleotides match TRBD1. Germline assignment: CDR1 MNHEY and CDR2 SVGEGT. Germline trimming cut 7 bases from V and 4 bases from J; bases unmatched to any gene: 3. The CDR3 is 13 amino acids. The CDR3 nucleotides read TGTGCCAGCAATGACAGGGGAAATCAGCCCCAGCATTTT. It encodes CASNDRGNQPQHF.

Written as DNA, the CDR3 is TGCAGTGCTAGAGATCTGAGCGGGAGATCCCAAGAGACCCAGTACTTC. It specifies CSARDLSGRSQETQYF. This chain joins TRBV20-1 and TRBJ2-5, with 8 bases matching TRBD2. CDR3 size: 16 residues. V lost 0 bases, J lost 1 base, and 7 bases stayed unmatched. Germline CDR1 DFQATT, CDR2 SNEGSKA (reference sequence).